Shown below are 11 T cell receptor beta chains from a single sample sequenced in a study of blood T cell repertoires in COVID-19. Sequencing used immunoSEQ multiplex PCR; TCRdb keeps in-frame clones, though not all of them. The repertoire holds more than 65,000 clones, with approximately 88% as singletons. Sequenced input: peripheral blood. The receptors originated from a woman over 75 with active or convalescent COVID-19.

The V and J genes are TRBV5-1 and TRBJ2-5; D is unclear. Germline V gene data show CDR1 as SGHRS and CDR2 as YFSETQ. The CDR3 totals 11 residues. V lost 1 base and J 4 bases, leaving 2 bases between the germline ends. The CDR3, as DNA: TGCGCCAGCAGCTTGCGAGAGACCCAGTACTTC. Protein product: CASSLRETQYF.

This clone was found once. This sequence joins TRBV7-8 and TRBJ2-2; possibly TRBD1 for D (5 bases). The CDR3 length is 14 residues. V lost 7 bases to trimming and J lost 1 base, with 10 bases between them. Germline loops: CDR1 SGHVS, CDR2 FQNEAQ. The CDR3 is CASMSTVNTGELFF. CDR3 DNA: TGTGCCAGCATGTCGACAGTGAACACCGGGGAGCTGTTTTTT.

The chain links TRBV18 to TRBJ2-5; D is unclear. The CDR3 runs 13 residues. Deletions cut 6 bases from V and 0 bases from J, with 8 bases between. Germline V gives CDR1 KGHSH, CDR2 LQKENI. CDR3 coding DNA: TGTGCCAGCTCGTCCGAGAACCAAGAGACCCAGTACTTC. Translating it yields CASSSENQETQYF. The full variable domain, its missing parts supplied by reference TRBV18 and TRBJ2-5, is NAGVMQNPRHLVRRRGQEARLRCSPMKGHSHVYWYRQLPEEGLKFMVYLQKENIIDESGMPKERFSAEFPKEGPSILRIQQVVRGDSAAYFCASSSENQETQYFGPGTRLLVL.

This chain's CDR3 is CASSFYRGFGGANVLTF. CDR3 DNA sequence: TGTGCCAGCAGCTTCTACAGGGGTTTCGGTGGGGCCAACGTCCTGACTTTC. The V call is TRBV7-8, the J call TRBJ2-6, with 7 bases matching TRBD1. V lost 3 bases, J lost 3 bases, and 8 bases stayed unmatched. Germline assignment: CDR1 SGHVS and CDR2 FQNEAQ. The CDR3 covers 17 residues.

The V gene is TRBV6-2 or TRBV6-3, the J gene TRBJ2-7; 9 nucleotides match TRBD1. CDR1 is MNHEY and CDR2 is SVGEGT in the germline V gene. The CDR3 contains 15 residues. The V gene end was trimmed by 2 bases and the J gene end by 6 bases; junction bases not matched to a gene: 8. The CDR3 spells CASSYPGQGVSEQYF. For the CDR3, the DNA is TGTGCCAGCAGTTACCCGGGACAGGGTGTTTCCGAGCAGTACTTC.

The rearrangement joins TRBV10-3 to TRBJ1-5; 7 nucleotides align to TRBD1. The CDR3 is made up of 15 amino acids. V was clipped by 6 bases and J by 2 bases; unmatched bases: 7. CDR1 is ENHRY, CDR2 SYGVKD, per germline. The CDR3 nucleotides are TGTGCCATCAGAGAGGGGGCCGCGGGCAATCAGCCCCAGCATTTT. It codes for CAIREGAAGNQPQHF.

The J gene is TRBJ2-7, the V gene TRBV28; D unresolved. This CDR3 is built from 13 residues. Germline values: CDR1 MDHEN, CDR2 SYDVKM. Deletions cut 3 bases from V and 2 bases from J, with 8 bases between. CDR3 amino acids: CASSFIIAYEQYF. The CDR3 DNA reads as TGTGCCAGCAGTTTTATAATTGCCTACGAGCAGTACTTC.

The rearrangement links TRBV27 to TRBJ2-7; 10 positions match TRBD1. This CDR3 has 14 residues. Trimming cost V 7 bases and J 7 bases; bases outside gene matches: 10. Looked up from germline, CDR1 is MNHEY and CDR2 is SMNVEV (reference sequence). CDR3: CASMWDRGSREQYF. For the CDR3, the DNA is TGTGCCAGCATGTGGGACAGGGGCTCCCGAGAGCAGTACTTC.

CDR3 residues: CASRKEFLAGNTGELFF. As DNA, the CDR3 is TGTGCCAGCAGAAAGGAGTTTCTAGCGGGAAACACCGGGGAGCTGTTTTTT. The chain is built from TRBV5-5 and TRBJ2-2; TRBD2 matches 9 bases. The CDR3 runs to 17 residues. After removal of 5 bases from V and 2 bases from J, the junction contained 10 bases not matched to a gene. CDR1 is SGHKS and CDR2 is YYEKEE in the germline V gene (reference sequence).

The chain is built from TRBV7-6 and TRBJ1-2; weak D call: TRBD1 (6 bases). The germline gives CDR1 SGHVS, CDR2 FNYEAQ. The CDR3 totals 20 residues. V was shortened by 5 bases and J by 4 bases, with 32 bases between the two germline ends. The CDR3 protein is CASSDSGRGSWQGIPYGYTF. In DNA form, the CDR3 reads TGTGCCAGCAGCGATAGTGGGAGAGGGTCTTGGCAGGGGATACCCTATGGCTACACCTTC.

The chain combines TRBV7-8 with TRBJ2-1; 8 bases line up with TRBD1. Trimming removed 5 bases from V and 2 bases from J; junction bases left unmatched: 5. The CDR3 runs 15 residues. Germline V CDR1 and CDR2: SGHVS, FQNEAQ. DNA for the CDR3: TGTGCCAGCAGCCGCCGACAGGGGACCTACAATGAGCAGTTCTTC. This encodes CASSRRQGTYNEQFF.